This T cell receptor (beta chain) was obtained from a study of lymphopenia after photon versus proton radiotherapy. This CDR3 contains 14 residues. Germline values: CDR1 LNHDA, CDR2 SQIVND (reference sequence). Trimming pared 9 bases from V and 5 bases from J, leaving 16 bases between. The protocol was immunoSEQ multiplex PCR, while the TCRdb copy is restricted to in-frame clones and leaves out a portion. This sample has about 35,000 clones, with 80% to 95% found just once. This sequence joins TRBV19 and TRBJ2-2; TRBD2 might be the D (5 bases). Sample: peripheral blood, taken from a patient treated with photon-based radiotherapy. This clonotype originated in a man in his sixties with cholangiocarcinoma. CDR3 in DNA: TGTGCCAGCCTAGCAGCCCCACCAACCGGGGAGCTGTTTTTT. Its translation is CASLAAPPTGELFF. The variable domain in full, with the rest retrieved from reference TRBV19 and TRBJ2-2, is DGGITQSPKYLFRKEGQNVTLSCEQNLNHDAMYWYRQDPGQGLRLIYYSQIVNDFQKGDIAEGYSVSREKKESFPLTVTSAQKNPTAFYLCASLAAPPTGELFFGEGSRLTVL.